This T cell receptor (beta chain) emerged from a study of chemoradiotherapy in HPV16-positive cancers. Study results and limitations: In HPV16-positive patients, HPV-responsive T-cell expansion tracked better recurrence-free survival.

Repertoires were sampled repeatedly during chemoradiotherapy. The data were produced by immunoSEQ multiplex PCR, yet TCRdb's version contains in-frame clones alone and is incomplete. The repertoire holds around 6,400 clones, around 72% seen once, with around 9.9% in the top ten. This clone was observed a few times. No antigen is known for it. The CDR3 consists of 14 residues. Looked up from germline, CDR1 is GTSNPN and CDR2 is SVGIG (reference sequence). V lost 6 bases to trimming and J lost 3 bases; unmatched junction nucleotides: 8. The material was obtained from a patient who underwent chemoradiotherapy. The clonotype was recovered from a human donor with HPV-associated anogenital cancer. V and J are TRBV30 and TRBJ1-1; TRBD1 matches 9 bases. The chain's CDR3 is CACPGQGLHTEAFF. In DNA, the CDR3 is TGTGCCTGCCCGGGACAGGGACTTCACACTGAAGCTTTCTTT.